Sequencing of this TCR beta chain was carried out in a study of blood T cell repertoires in COVID-19. Germline V gene lookup returns CDR1 LGHDT and CDR2 YNNKEL (reference sequence). Trimming removed 5 bases from V and 6 bases from J; junction bases left unmatched: 11. The CDR3 has 17 amino acids. Original methodology: Amplifying reference gene primers gave estimates of nucleated cell counts. TCRdb's copy holds only in-frame clones and misses some; the assay was immunoSEQ multiplex PCR. Clone size and the V and J calls come from that table; the DNA yielded D and trimming. Among about 120,000 clones, about nine tenths were seen once, and the ten largest hold roughly 30%.

Source material: peripheral blood. This clonotype was sampled from a woman between 65 and 79 years old with acute or convalescent COVID-19. This rearrangement joins TRBV3-1 (or the pseudogene TRBV3-2) to TRBJ2-1; 12 nucleotides agree with TRBD1. The CDR3 bases are TGTGCCAGCAGCGAGATTACAGGGGACAGGGGGCTCAATGAGCAGTTCTTC. Translated: CASSEITGDRGLNEQFF.